This T cell receptor (beta chain) is drawn from a study of PD-1 blockade in classical Hodgkin lymphoma. Every patient experienced relapse after autologous stem cell transplantation, and brentuximab vedotin exposure varied. Clones were sequenced by immunoSEQ multiplex PCR, and TCRdb holds only the in-frame ones, with some missing. Of 75,000 to 100,000 clones in the sample, 81% were seen once. CDR3 length: 17 amino acids. Trimming removed 1 base from V and 3 bases from J; junction bases left unmatched: 8. Germline V gene lookup returns CDR1 MNHEY and CDR2 SMNVEV (reference sequence). The chain carries TRBV27 and TRBJ2-2, with 7 bases that match TRBD2. Sequencing used peripheral blood mononuclear cells (PBMCs), obtained before the second cycle of nivolumab. This clonotype was sampled from a human donor with classical Hodgkin lymphoma. The DNA of the CDR3 is TGTGCCAGCAGTTTATGGGGGGAGGGGTTGGACACCGGGGAGCTGTTTTTT. Translation gives CASSLWGEGLDTGELFF.